This record covers a single T cell receptor (beta chain). The age range of participants was about 18 to 100 years, with residence in about two dozen US areas. Two consecutive negative NP/OP PCR tests, clearance, or resolved symptoms defined Cohort 3 recovery. These data originate in a study of blood T cell repertoires in COVID-19. With 5 bases removed from V and 0 bases from J, the gap between germline ends came to 11 bases. The germline V gene encodes CDR1 ENHRY and CDR2 SYGVKD. The CDR3 contains 16 residues. In the original processing: Estimates of nucleated cell counts were drawn from the amplification of reference gene primers. The repertoire was sequenced with immunoSEQ multiplex PCR; TCRdb's copy has only in-frame clones and lacks some. That table is the source of V, J and clone size, and D and trimming were worked out from the DNA. The top ten clones hold 10% to 11% of a sample with 200,000 to 250,000 clones, about 90% of them seen once.

Specimen: PBMCs or T cells enriched from blood (not recorded which). This receptor was identified in a man younger than 40 who had recovered from COVID-19. V gene TRBV10-3 combines with J gene TRBJ2-6, with unresolved D. CDR3 coding DNA: TGTGCCATCAGTTCCAGGTCTAACTCTGGGGCCAACGTCCTGACTTTC. Translated, it gives CAISSRSNSGANVLTF.